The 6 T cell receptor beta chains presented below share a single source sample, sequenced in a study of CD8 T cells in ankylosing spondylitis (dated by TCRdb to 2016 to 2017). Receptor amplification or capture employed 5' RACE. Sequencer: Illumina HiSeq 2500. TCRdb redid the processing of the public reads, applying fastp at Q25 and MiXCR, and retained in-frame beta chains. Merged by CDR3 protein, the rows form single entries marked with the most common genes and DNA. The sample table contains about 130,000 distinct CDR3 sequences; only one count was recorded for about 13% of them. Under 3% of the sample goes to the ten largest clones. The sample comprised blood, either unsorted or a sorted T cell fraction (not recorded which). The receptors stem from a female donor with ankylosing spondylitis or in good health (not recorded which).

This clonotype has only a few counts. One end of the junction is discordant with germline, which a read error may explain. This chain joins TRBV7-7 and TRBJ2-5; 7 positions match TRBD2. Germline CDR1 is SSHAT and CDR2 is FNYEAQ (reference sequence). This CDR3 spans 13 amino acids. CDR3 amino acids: CASSLLAQETQYF. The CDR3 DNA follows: TGTGCTAGCAGCTTACTAGCGCAAGAGACCCAGTACTTC.

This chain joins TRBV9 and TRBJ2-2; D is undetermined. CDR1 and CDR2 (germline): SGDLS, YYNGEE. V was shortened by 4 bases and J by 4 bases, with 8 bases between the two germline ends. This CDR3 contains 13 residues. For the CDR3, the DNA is TGTGCCAGCAGCCCCTCCCTCACCGGGGAGCTGTTTTTT. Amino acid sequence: CASSPSLTGELFF.

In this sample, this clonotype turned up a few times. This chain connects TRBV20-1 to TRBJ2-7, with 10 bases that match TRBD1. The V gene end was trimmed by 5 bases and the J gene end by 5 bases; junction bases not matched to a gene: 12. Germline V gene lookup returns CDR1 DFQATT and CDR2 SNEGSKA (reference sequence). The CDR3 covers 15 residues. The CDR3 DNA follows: TGCAGTGCTGAGGGGACAGGGGCGACCCAAAACGAGCAGTACTTC. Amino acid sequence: CSAEGTGATQNEQYF.

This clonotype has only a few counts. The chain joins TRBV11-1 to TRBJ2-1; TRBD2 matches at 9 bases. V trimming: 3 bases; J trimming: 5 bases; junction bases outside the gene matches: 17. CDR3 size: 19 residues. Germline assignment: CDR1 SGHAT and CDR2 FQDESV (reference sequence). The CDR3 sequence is CASSLRVIAGALLDNEQFF. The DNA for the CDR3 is TGTGCCAGCAGCTTGAGGGTGATAGCGGGGGCCCTCCTTGACAATGAGCAGTTCTTC.

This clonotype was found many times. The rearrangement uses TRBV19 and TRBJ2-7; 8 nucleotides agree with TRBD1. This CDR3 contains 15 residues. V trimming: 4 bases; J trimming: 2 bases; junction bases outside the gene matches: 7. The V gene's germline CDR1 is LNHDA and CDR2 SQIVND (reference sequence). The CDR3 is CASSTGGNPTYEQYF. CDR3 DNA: TGTGCCAGTAGTACAGGGGGCAACCCAACCTACGAGCAGTACTTC.

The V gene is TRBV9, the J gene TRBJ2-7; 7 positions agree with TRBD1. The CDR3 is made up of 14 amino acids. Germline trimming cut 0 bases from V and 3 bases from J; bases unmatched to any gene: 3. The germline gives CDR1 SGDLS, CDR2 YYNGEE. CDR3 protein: CASSVAGTDYEQYF. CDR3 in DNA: TGTGCCAGCAGCGTAGCCGGGACAGACTACGAGCAGTACTTC.